The subject of this entry is one T cell receptor (beta chain). The data were obtained in a study of blood T cell repertoires in COVID-19. The protocol was immunoSEQ multiplex PCR, while the TCRdb copy is restricted to in-frame clones and leaves out a portion. There are some 130,000 clones in the sample; around 89% occur only once, and around 19% lies in the top ten. Sequenced sample: peripheral blood. This receptor was obtained from a man aged 45-60 years with active or convalescent COVID-19.

The CDR3 region is CASHRTAISYEQYF. In nucleotides, the CDR3 is TGTGCCAGCCACAGGACAGCGATATCCTACGAGCAGTACTTC. The chain combines TRBV2 with TRBJ2-7; the D gene is possibly TRBD1 (6 bases). V gave up 8 bases and J gave up 1 base, with 15 bases separating them. The CDR3 extends over 14 amino acids. From germline, CDR1 is SNHLY and CDR2 FYNNEI.